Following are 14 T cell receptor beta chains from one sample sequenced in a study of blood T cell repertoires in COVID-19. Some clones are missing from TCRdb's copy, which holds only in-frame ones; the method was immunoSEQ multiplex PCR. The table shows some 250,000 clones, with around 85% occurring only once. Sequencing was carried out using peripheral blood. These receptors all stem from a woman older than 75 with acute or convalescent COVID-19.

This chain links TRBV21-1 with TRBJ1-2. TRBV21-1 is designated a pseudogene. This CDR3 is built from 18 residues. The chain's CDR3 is CASSQKGPGRRANYGYTF. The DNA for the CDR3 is TGTGCCAGCAGCCAGAAGGGCCCGGGGAGGAGAGCTAACTATGGCTACACCTTC.

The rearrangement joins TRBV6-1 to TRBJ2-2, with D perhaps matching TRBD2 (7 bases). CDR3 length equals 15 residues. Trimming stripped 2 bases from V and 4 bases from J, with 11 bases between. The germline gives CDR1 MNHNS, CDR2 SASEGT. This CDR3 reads CASSEYRGGTGELFF. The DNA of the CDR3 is TGTGCCAGCAGTGAATATAGGGGGGGCACCGGGGAGCTGTTTTTT.

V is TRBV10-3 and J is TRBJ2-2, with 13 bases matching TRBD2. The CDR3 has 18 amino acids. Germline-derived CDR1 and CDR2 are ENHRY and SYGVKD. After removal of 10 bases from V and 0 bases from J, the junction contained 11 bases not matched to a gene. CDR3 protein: CATLRLAGGPANTGELFF. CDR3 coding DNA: TGTGCCACCCTGAGACTAGCGGGGGGCCCAGCGAACACCGGGGAGCTGTTTTTT.

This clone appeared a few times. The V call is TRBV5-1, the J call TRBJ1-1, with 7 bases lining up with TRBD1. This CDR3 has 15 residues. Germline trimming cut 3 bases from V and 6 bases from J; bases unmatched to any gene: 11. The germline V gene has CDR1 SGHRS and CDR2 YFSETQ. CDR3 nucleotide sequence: TGCGCCAGCAGCTCCTACAGGGGAGTAAATGCTGAAGCTTTCTTT. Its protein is CASSSYRGVNAEAFF.

CDR3 nucleotides: TGCGCCAGCAGGGACAGGGGTGAAAAACTGTTTTTT. Residues: CASRDRGEKLFF. The chain is built from TRBV10-2 and TRBJ1-4; 9 positions agree with TRBD1. Germline values: CDR1 WSHSY, CDR2 SAAADI. The CDR3 is 12 residues long. V dropped 6 bases and J dropped 7; count of bases not matched to a gene: 0.

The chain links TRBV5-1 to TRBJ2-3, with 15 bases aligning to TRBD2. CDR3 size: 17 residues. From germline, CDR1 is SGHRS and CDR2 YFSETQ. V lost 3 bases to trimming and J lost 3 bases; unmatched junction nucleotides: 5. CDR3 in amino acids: CASSSGTSGGKTDTQYF. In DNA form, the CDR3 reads TGCGCCAGCAGCTCAGGGACTAGCGGGGGGAAAACAGATACGCAGTATTTT. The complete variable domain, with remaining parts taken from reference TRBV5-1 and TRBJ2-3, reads KAGVTQTPRYLIKTRGQQVTLSCSPISGHRSVSWYQQTPGQGLQFLFEYFSETQRNKGNFPGRFSGRQFSNSRSEMNVSTLELGDSALYLCASSSGTSGGKTDTQYFGPGTRLTVL.

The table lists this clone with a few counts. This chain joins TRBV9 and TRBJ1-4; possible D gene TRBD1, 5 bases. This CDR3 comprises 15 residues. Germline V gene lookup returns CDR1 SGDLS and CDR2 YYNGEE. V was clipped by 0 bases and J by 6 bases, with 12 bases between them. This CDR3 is CASSVVDSTYEKLFF. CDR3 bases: TGTGCCAGCAGCGTAGTTGACAGTACTTATGAAAAACTGTTTTTT.

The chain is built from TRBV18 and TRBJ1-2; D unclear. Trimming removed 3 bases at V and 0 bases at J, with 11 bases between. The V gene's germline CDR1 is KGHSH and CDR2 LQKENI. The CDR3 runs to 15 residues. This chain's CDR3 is CASSPVGEPNYGYTF. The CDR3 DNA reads TGTGCCAGCTCACCCGTTGGAGAGCCTAACTATGGCTACACCTTC.

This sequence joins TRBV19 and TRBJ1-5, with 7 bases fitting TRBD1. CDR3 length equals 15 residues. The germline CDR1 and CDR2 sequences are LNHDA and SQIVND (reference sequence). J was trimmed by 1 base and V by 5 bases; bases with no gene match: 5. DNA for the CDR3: TGTGCCAGTAGTCTTCGACAGGGCAGCAATCAGCCCCAGCATTTT. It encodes CASSLRQGSNQPQHF.

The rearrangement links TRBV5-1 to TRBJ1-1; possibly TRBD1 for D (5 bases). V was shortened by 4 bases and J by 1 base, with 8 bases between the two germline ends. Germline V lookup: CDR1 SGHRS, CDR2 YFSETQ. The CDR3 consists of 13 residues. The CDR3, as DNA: TGCGCCAGCAGCCCCGGGGGGAACACTGAAGCTTTCTTT. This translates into CASSPGGNTEAFF.

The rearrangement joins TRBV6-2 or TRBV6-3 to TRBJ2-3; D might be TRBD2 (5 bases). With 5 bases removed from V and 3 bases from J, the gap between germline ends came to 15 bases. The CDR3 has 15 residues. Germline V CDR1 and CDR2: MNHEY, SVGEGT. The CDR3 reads CASSPLGLTTDTQYF. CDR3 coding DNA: TGTGCCAGCAGTCCCCTAGGACTTACTACAGATACGCAGTATTTT.

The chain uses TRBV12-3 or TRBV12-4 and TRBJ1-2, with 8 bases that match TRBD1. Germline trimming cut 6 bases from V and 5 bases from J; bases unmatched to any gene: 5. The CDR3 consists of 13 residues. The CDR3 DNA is TGTGCCAGCAGAAAACAGGGGGGGTATGGCTACACCTTC. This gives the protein CASRKQGGYGYTF.

Here the CDR3 DNA reads TGTGCCAGCAGTGAAACTAGGGCGGCTCTCGATGAGCAGTTCTTC. It translates to CASSETRAALDEQFF. This chain joins TRBV6-1 and TRBJ2-1; possible D gene TRBD2, 5 bases. The CDR3 runs to 15 residues. Germline V gene lookup returns CDR1 MNHNS and CDR2 SASEGT. V shed 2 bases and J shed 8 bases, with 16 bases lying between them.

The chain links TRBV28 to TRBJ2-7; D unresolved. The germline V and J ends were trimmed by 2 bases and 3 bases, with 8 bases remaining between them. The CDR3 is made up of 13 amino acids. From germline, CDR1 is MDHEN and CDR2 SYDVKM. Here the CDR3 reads CASSLPVGYEQYF. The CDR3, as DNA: TGTGCCAGCAGTTTACCGGTCGGCTACGAGCAGTACTTC.